Listed below are T cell receptor beta chains from one sample, sequenced in a study of identical twins. TCRdb recomputed calls from the 5' RACE reads with MiXCR, one row per CDR3 protein. The sample includes just over 450,000 distinct CDR3 sequences, 11% to 15% of them seen just once. These records were also assigned to another study, of yellow fever vaccine responses in identical twins.

The sequencing input was CD4+ T cells sorted from blood. The receptors originated from a woman aged 18 to 35 in good health. Both conserved end residues are part of each CDR3. The order of the fields is D gene, clone size, V gene, J gene, CDR3 DNA, CDR3 protein. The D gene is left open where the match is weak. For some rows the clone size is stated as once, few or many, or as a class when expanded; others skip it.

D: TRBD1; size: NA; V: TRBV30; J: TRBJ2-7; DNA: TGTGCCTGGAGTGTCTCAGGGGGTGCCTACGAGCAGTACTTC; CDR3: CAWSVSGGAYEQYF
D: NA; size: few; V: TRBV15; J: TRBJ2-3; DNA: TGTGCCACCATCCCGGACGGGCAGAATACGCAGTATTTT; CDR3: CATIPDGQNTQYF
D: NA; size: NA; V: TRBV12-3/TRBV12-4; J: TRBJ1-5; DNA: TGTGCCAGCAGTCGGACAGCCAGCAATCAGCCCCAGCATTTT; CDR3: CASSRTASNQPQHF
D: TRBD2; size: NA; V: TRBV10-3; J: TRBJ2-7; DNA: TGTGCCATCAGTGAGTCTACTAGCGGGGGGGCGACCTCCTACGAGCAGTACTTC; CDR3: CAISESTSGGATSYEQYF
D: NA; size: many; V: TRBV12-3/TRBV12-4; J: TRBJ2-7; DNA: TGTGCCAGCGGTACAGCATCAATTTCCTACGAGCAGTACTTC; CDR3: CASGTASISYEQYF
D: TRBD1; size: NA; V: TRBV20-1; J: TRBJ2-3; DNA: TGCAGTGCACCACGACAGGGAGGCACAGATACGCAGTATTTT; CDR3: CSAPRQGGTDTQYF
D: NA; size: few; V: TRBV18; J: TRBJ2-1; DNA: TGTGCCAGCTCCCTTAGCGTGAGCTCCTACAATGAGCAGTTCTTC; CDR3: CASSLSVSSYNEQFF
D: TRBD1; size: many; V: TRBV15; J: TRBJ2-1; DNA: TGTGCCACCAGCAGGACAGGGGACTCCTACAATGAGCAGTTCTTC; CDR3: CATSRTGDSYNEQFF
D: NA; size: NA; V: TRBV6-1; J: TRBJ2-2; DNA: TGTGCCAGCAGTCCCCCCGGAGGGGGGGCAGGGGAGCTGTTTTTT; CDR3: CASSPPGGGAGELFF
D: TRBD1; size: NA; V: TRBV5-1; J: TRBJ2-3; DNA: TGCGCCAGCAGCCACGACAGGGCTAGTACAGATACGCAGTATTTT; CDR3: CASSHDRASTDTQYF
D: NA; size: few; V: TRBV7-2; J: TRBJ2-2; DNA: TGTGCCAGCAGCTTAACCGTTTGGGGTAACACCGGGGAGCTGTTTTTT; CDR3: CASSLTVWGNTGELFF
D: NA; size: few; V: TRBV5-1; J: TRBJ2-7; DNA: TGCGCCAGCAGCTCAGAGGGAAGCTCCTACGAGCAGTACTTC; CDR3: CASSSEGSSYEQYF
D: NA; size: few; V: TRBV28; J: TRBJ2-7; DNA: TGTGCCAGCAGTTTTCGGCCCGAGAAGCGGCAGTACTTC; CDR3: CASSFRPEKRQYF
D: TRBD2; size: few; V: TRBV18; J: TRBJ2-4; DNA: TGTGCCAGCTCACTCCGGACTAGCGGGGGGTCGGCCAAAAACATTCAGTACTTC; CDR3: CASSLRTSGGSAKNIQYF
D: TRBD1; size: NA; V: TRBV4-3; J: TRBJ2-2; DNA: TGCGCCAGCAGCCAAGAAGGCAGGGGGAGTAGGGAGCTGTTTTTT; CDR3: CASSQEGRGSRELFF
D: NA; size: many; V: TRBV5-1; J: TRBJ2-7; DNA: TGCGCCAGCAGACCTGACAGCTACGAGCAGTACTTC; CDR3: CASRPDSYEQYF
D: TRBD1; size: NA; V: TRBV7-3; J: TRBJ1-1; DNA: TGTGCCAGCAGCCCAGGGGGCAGGGTTACTGAAGCTTTCTTT; CDR3: CASSPGGRVTEAFF
D: NA; size: few; V: TRBV7-2; J: TRBJ2-1; DNA: TGTGCCAGCAGCTTATCCGTCGATGAGCAGTTCTTC; CDR3: CASSLSVDEQFF
D: NA; size: NA; V: TRBV27; J: TRBJ1-1; DNA: TGTGCCAGCAGGATTCAGCCGGGGGGTCACACTGAAGCTTTCTTT; CDR3: CASRIQPGGHTEAFF
D: TRBD1; size: NA; V: TRBV5-1; J: TRBJ2-7; DNA: TGCGCCAGCAGCTCAGGGACAGGTAGTCTACGGGAGCAGTACTTC; CDR3: CASSSGTGSLREQYF
D: NA; size: few; V: TRBV7-8; J: TRBJ2-5; DNA: TGTGCCAGCAGCACCCACCGGGCTAGGACTATTCAAGAGACCCAGTACTTC; CDR3: CASSTHRARTIQETQYF
D: NA; size: NA; V: TRBV3-1; J: TRBJ1-1; DNA: TGTGCCAGCAGCCAAGAAAGGGTTAGGTCCCGTCGGGGCGGGGGCACTGAAGCTTTCTTT; CDR3: CASSQERVRSRRGGGTEAFF
D: NA; size: few; V: TRBV6-5; J: TRBJ2-5; DNA: TGTGCCAGCAGTTACTCGCTGAGGTGGGGGGATCGACAAGAGACCCAGTACTTC; CDR3: CASSYSLRWGDRQETQYF
D: NA; size: NA; V: TRBV23-1; J: TRBJ2-1; DNA: TGCGCCAGCCCCGGCCCCGGCGGCGCCTACAATGAGCAGTTCTTC; CDR3: CASPGPGGAYNEQFF
D: NA; size: few; V: TRBV19; J: TRBJ2-3; DNA: TGTGCCAGTAGTGATCCCCGAGTCACAGATACGCAGTATTTT; CDR3: CASSDPRVTDTQYF
D: TRBD1; size: few; V: TRBV11-2; J: TRBJ2-7; DNA: TGTGCCAGCAGCTTAGAGGACAGGGGGTGGCGCGAGCAGTACTTC; CDR3: CASSLEDRGWREQYF
D: TRBD1; size: once; V: TRBV7-6; J: TRBJ2-7; DNA: TGTGCCAGCAGCTTAGGTGCGACAGGGAGTTACGAGCAGTACTTC; CDR3: CASSLGATGSYEQYF
D: NA; size: once; V: TRBV7-2; J: TRBJ2-5; DNA: TGTGCCAGCAGCTTCGGGGGAGCGGTTCAAGAGACCCAGTACTTC; CDR3: CASSFGGAVQETQYF
D: NA; size: few; V: TRBV24-1; J: TRBJ2-5; DNA: TGTGCCGCTAGGGACGCGAGACAAGAGACCCAGTACTTC; CDR3: CAARDARQETQYF
D: NA; size: NA; V: TRBV6-2/TRBV6-3; J: TRBJ2-3; DNA: TGTGCCAGCAGTTCCACCGGATATACGCAGTATTTT; CDR3: CASSSTGYTQYF
D: NA; size: NA; V: TRBV10-3; J: TRBJ2-7; DNA: TGTGCCATCAGTGATTATTTCGGGGGGCAAGTATCCTACGAGCAGTACTTC; CDR3: CAISDYFGGQVSYEQYF
D: NA; size: NA; V: TRBV5-1; J: TRBJ2-2; DNA: TGCGCCAGCAGCTTGGCTGGGGTCCCGGGTACCGGGGAGCTGTTTTTT; CDR3: CASSLAGVPGTGELFF
D: NA; size: NA; V: TRBV3-1; J: TRBJ1-5; DNA: TGTGCCAGCAGCCAAGATGGAACAGTCAATCAGCCCCAGCATTTT; CDR3: CASSQDGTVNQPQHF
D: TRBD1; size: few; V: TRBV7-9; J: TRBJ1-6; DNA: TGTGCCAGCAGCATACAGGGGGAGGAATCACCCCTCCACTTT; CDR3: CASSIQGEESPLHF
D: NA; size: few; V: TRBV7-2; J: TRBJ2-7; DNA: TGTGCCAGCAGCTTAGTAGGACAAATCTACGAGCAGTACTTC; CDR3: CASSLVGQIYEQYF
D: TRBD2; size: few; V: TRBV24-1; J: TRBJ2-1; DNA: TGTGCCACCAGTGGGCTAGCGGAGGACAATGAGCAGTTCTTC; CDR3: CATSGLAEDNEQFF
D: NA; size: many; V: TRBV7-2; J: TRBJ1-4; DNA: TGTGCCAGCAGCTCCCCCTTGGGGGCCAGGGAAAAACTGTTTTTT; CDR3: CASSSPLGAREKLFF
D: NA; size: NA; V: TRBV5-1; J: TRBJ1-1; DNA: TGCGCCAGCAGCTTGGCTCAGGGCCCCACTGAAGCTTTCTTT; CDR3: CASSLAQGPTEAFF
D: NA; size: NA; V: TRBV7-2; J: TRBJ2-5; DNA: TGTGCCAGCAGCTTCCATGGGGCCCCACAAGAGACCCAGTACTTC; CDR3: CASSFHGAPQETQYF
D: NA; size: NA; V: TRBV20-1; J: TRBJ1-5; DNA: TGCAGTGCCGCCGACGGAGGAGGACAGCCCCAGCATTTT; CDR3: CSAADGGGQPQHF
D: NA; size: few; V: TRBV5-1; J: TRBJ1-2; DNA: TGCGCCAGCAGCTTGGGGGGCAGAAATGGCTACACCTTC; CDR3: CASSLGGRNGYTF
D: TRBD2; size: NA; V: TRBV12-3/TRBV12-4; J: TRBJ2-7; DNA: TGTGCCAGCAGTTCGGAGCTAGCGGGCCGGCTGGGGGAGCAGTACTTC; CDR3: CASSSELAGRLGEQYF
D: TRBD1; size: few; V: TRBV24-1; J: TRBJ1-1; DNA: TGTGCCACCAGGATGACAGGGTCAGGTGAGAACACTGAAGCTTTCTTT; CDR3: CATRMTGSGENTEAFF
D: NA; size: few; V: TRBV6-6; J: TRBJ1-1; DNA: TGTGCCAGCAGTTACGGGACTTCGTTACCTTTCTTT; CDR3: CASSYGTSLPFF
D: NA; size: NA; V: TRBV29-1; J: TRBJ2-1; DNA: TGCAGCGTTGTTGCGGGAAAAGCCTACAATGAGCAGTTCTTC; CDR3: CSVVAGKAYNEQFF
D: NA; size: many; V: TRBV14; J: TRBJ2-1; DNA: TGTGCCAGCAGCCCATTCCTCGAGGGGGAGCAGTTCTTC; CDR3: CASSPFLEGEQFF
D: TRBD2; size: NA; V: TRBV5-1; J: TRBJ2-7; DNA: TGCGCCAGCAGCAATAGCGGGAAGTCCTCCTACGAGCAGTACTTC; CDR3: CASSNSGKSSYEQYF
D: NA; size: NA; V: TRBV18; J: TRBJ2-3; DNA: TGTGCCAGCTCACCACCGTATGACTCAGATACGCAGTATTTT; CDR3: CASSPPYDSDTQYF
D: NA; size: few; V: TRBV6-2/TRBV6-3; J: TRBJ2-5; DNA: TGTGCCAGCAGTTCCTACGCCCGGGAGACCCAGTACTTC; CDR3: CASSSYARETQYF
D: NA; size: few; V: TRBV29-1; J: TRBJ2-5; DNA: TGCAGCGTTGAGGGGGCGGACAGTGCCGGGTTGGAGACCCAGTACTTC; CDR3: CSVEGADSAGLETQYF
D: TRBD1; size: NA; V: TRBV9; J: TRBJ2-2; DNA: TGTGCCAGCAGCGTAGTGTCAGGGGGCACCGGGGAGCTGTTTTTT; CDR3: CASSVVSGGTGELFF